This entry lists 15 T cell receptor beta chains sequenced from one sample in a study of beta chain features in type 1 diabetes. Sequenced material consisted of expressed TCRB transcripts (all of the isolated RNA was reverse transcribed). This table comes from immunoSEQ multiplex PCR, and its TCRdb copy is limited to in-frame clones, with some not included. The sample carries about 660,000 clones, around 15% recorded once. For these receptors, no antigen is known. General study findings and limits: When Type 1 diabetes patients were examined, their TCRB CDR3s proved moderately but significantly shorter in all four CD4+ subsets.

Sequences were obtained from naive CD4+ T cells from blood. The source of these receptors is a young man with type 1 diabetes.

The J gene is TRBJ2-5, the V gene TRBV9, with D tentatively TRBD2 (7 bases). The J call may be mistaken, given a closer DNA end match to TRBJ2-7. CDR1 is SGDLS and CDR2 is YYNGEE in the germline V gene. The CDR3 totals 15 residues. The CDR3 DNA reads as TGTGCCAGCAGCGTAGTAGGGGGGGCTCGGAACGAGCAGTACTTC. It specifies CASSVVGGARNEQYF.

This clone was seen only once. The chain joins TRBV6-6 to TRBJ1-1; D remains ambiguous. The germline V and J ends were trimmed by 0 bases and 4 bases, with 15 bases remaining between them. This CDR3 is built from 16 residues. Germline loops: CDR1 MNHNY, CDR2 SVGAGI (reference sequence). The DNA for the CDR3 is TGTGCCAGCAGTTACTCGAGGGCAGGTGGGATCACTGAAGCTTTCTTT. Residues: CASSYSRAGGITEAFF.

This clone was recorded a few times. CDR3 DNA sequence: TGTGCCAGCGCGTCGGCGGGAGGGAGTCAGTCCAAAAACATTCAGTACTTC. Protein product: CASASAGGSQSKNIQYF. V and J are TRBV5-4 and TRBJ2-4, with 9 bases fitting TRBD2. This CDR3 contains 17 residues. Trimming removed 7 bases from V and 2 bases from J; junction bases left unmatched: 13. The V gene's germline CDR1 is SGHNT and CDR2 YYREEE (reference sequence).

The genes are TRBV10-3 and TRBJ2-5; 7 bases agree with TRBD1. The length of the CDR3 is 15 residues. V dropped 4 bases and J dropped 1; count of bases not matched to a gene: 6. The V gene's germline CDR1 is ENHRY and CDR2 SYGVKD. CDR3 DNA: TGTGCCATCAGTGGGACGAACAGGGGCCAAGAGACCCAGTACTTC. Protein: CAISGTNRGQETQYF.

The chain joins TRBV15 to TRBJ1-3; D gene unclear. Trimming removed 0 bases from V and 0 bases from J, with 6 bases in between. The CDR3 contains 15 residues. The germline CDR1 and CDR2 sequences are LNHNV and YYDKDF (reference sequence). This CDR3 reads CATSRDNDSGNTIYF. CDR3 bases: TGTGCCACCAGCAGAGATAATGACTCTGGAAACACCATATATTTT.

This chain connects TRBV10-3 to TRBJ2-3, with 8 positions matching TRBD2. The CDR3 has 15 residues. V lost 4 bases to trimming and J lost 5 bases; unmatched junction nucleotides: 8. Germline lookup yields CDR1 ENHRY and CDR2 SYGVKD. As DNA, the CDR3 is TGTGCCATCAGTGGCCGGGACGGGAGGGAAGATACGCAGTATTTT. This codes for CAISGRDGREDTQYF.

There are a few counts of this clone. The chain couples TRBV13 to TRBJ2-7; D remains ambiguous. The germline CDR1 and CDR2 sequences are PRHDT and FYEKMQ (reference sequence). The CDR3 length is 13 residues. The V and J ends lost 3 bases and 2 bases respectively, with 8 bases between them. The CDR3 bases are TGTGCCAGCAGCTTTGGACCGACCTACGAGCAGTACTTC. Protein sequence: CASSFGPTYEQYF.

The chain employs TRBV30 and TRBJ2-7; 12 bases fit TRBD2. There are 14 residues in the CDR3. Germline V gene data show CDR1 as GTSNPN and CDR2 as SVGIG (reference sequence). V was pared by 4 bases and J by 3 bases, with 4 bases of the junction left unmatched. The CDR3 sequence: CAWTTGLAGYEQYF. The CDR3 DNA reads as TGTGCCTGGACCACGGGACTAGCGGGCTACGAGCAGTACTTC.

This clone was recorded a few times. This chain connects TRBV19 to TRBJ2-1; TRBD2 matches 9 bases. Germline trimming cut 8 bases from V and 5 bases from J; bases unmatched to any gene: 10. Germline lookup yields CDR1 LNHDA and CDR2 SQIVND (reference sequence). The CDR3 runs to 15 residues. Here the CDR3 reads CASQALASGDNEQFF. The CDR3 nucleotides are TGTGCCAGTCAAGCCCTCGCTAGCGGGGACAATGAGCAGTTCTTC.

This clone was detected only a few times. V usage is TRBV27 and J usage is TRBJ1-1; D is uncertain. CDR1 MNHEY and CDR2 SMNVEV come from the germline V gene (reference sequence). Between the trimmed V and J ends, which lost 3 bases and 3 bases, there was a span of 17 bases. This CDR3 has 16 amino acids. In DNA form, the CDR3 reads TGTGCCAGCAGTTTCGGACGTCAACGGGATTACACTGAAGCTTTCTTT. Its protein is CASSFGRQRDYTEAFF.

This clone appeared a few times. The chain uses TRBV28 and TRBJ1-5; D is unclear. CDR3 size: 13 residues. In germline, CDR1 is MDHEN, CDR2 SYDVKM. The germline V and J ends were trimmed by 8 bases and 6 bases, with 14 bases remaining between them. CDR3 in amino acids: CASYPQRGQPQHF. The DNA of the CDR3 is TGTGCCAGCTATCCCCAACGAGGTCAGCCCCAGCATTTT.

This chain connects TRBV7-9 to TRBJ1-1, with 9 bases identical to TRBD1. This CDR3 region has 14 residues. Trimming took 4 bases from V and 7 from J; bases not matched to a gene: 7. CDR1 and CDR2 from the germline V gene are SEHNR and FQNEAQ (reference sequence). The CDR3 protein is CASSSKQGASEAFF. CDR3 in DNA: TGTGCCAGCAGCTCAAAACAGGGGGCGAGTGAAGCTTTCTTT.

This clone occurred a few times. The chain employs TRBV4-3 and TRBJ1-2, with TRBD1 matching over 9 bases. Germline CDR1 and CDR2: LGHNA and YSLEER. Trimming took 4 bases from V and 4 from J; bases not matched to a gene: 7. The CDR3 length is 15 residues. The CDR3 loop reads CASSLWTGEIYGYTF. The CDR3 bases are TGCGCCAGCAGCCTTTGGACAGGGGAGATCTATGGCTACACCTTC.

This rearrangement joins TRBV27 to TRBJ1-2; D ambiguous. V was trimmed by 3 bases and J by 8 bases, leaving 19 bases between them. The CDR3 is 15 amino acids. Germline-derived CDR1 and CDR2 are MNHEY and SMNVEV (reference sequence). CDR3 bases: TGTGCCAGCAGTTTTACGGAGGGTGGTGCGCGGGGCTACACCTTC. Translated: CASSFTEGGARGYTF.

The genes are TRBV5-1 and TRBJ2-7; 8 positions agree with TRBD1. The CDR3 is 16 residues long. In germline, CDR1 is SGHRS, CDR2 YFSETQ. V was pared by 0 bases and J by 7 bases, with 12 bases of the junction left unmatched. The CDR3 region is CASSLVTGTGQEEQYF. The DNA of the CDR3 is TGCGCCAGCAGCTTGGTAACAGGGACAGGACAAGAAGAGCAGTACTTC.